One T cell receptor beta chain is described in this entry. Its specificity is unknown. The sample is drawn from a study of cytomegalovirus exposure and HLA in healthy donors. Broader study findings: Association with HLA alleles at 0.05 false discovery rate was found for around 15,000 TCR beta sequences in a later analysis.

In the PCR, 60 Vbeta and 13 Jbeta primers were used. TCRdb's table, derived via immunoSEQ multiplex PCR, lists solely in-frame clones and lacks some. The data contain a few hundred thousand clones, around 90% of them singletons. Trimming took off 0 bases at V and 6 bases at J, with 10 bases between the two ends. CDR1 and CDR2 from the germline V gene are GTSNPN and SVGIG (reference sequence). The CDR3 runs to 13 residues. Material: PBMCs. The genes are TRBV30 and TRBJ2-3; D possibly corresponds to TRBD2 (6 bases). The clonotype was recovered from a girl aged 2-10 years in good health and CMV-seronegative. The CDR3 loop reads CAWSVVAGDTQYF. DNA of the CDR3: TGTGCCTGGAGTGTAGTCGCGGGGGATACGCAGTATTTT.